This TCR beta chain was captured by sequencing in a study of identical twins. The study, taken as a whole, reports: Fewer insertions marked abundant cord blood beta clonotypes; young adult naive trended weakly, memory not at all. Out-of-frame TCR alpha sharing in monozygotic twins exceeded recombination model predictions. Conclusions relied on cross-sectional statistical analysis, not following the same donors. Invariant populations such as MAIT and iNKT cells could partly muddle zero-insertion analyses.

Concerning this clonotype itself: Its target is unknown.

From germline, CDR1 is SGHRS and CDR2 YFSETQ. Trimming shortened V by 7 bases and J by 1 base, and 11 bases separated the two germline ends. The CDR3 totals 13 residues. One entry per CDR3 protein, called by TCRdb with MiXCR from the 5' RACE reads. The sample holds 420,000 or so distinct CDR3 sequences, around a sixth seen once. This sequence originates from a man aged 50-59 years in good health. Sequenced material: naive T cells sorted from blood. The chain uses TRBV5-1 and TRBJ1-1, with D perhaps TRBD1 (5 bases). The CDR3 loop reads CASADGTNTEAFF. The DNA for the CDR3 is TGCGCCAGCGCTGATGGGACGAACACTGAAGCTTTCTTT.